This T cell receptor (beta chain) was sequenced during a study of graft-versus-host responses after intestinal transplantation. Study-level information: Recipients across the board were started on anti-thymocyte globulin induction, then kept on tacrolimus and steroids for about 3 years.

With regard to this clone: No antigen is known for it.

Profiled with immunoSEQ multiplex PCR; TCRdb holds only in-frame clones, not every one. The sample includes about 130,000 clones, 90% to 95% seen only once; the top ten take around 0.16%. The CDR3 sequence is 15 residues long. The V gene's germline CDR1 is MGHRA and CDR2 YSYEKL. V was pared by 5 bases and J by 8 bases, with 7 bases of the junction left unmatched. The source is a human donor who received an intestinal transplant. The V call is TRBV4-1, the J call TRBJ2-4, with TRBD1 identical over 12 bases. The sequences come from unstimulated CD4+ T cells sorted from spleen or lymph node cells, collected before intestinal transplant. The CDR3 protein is CASSEPGQGAHIQYF. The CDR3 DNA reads TGCGCCAGCAGCGAACCGGGACAGGGGGCACACATTCAGTACTTC.